One sample yielded the 26 T cell receptor beta chains listed below, sequenced in a study of blood T cell repertoires in COVID-19. Libraries were prepared by immunoSEQ multiplex PCR; TCRdb keeps only in-frame clonotypes and omits some of them. In the table there are about 53,000 clones, about nine tenths of which are singletons. Sequenced input: peripheral blood. The receptors were sampled from an elderly man with acute or convalescent COVID-19.

The chain couples TRBV27 to TRBJ2-7; D possibly corresponds to TRBD2 (7 bases). Germline V lookup: CDR1 MNHEY, CDR2 SMNVEV (reference sequence). The CDR3 contains 15 residues. V shed 6 bases and J shed 7 bases, with 22 bases lying between them. The CDR3, as DNA: TGTGCCAGCAGCCTCGGGGGGCGCATCCAAGGTGAGCAGTACTTC. The encoded protein is CASSLGGRIQGEQYF.

The chain employs TRBV19 and TRBJ1-3; possibly TRBD1 for D (6 bases). V was clipped by 6 bases and J by 0 bases, with 12 bases between them. This CDR3 has 15 residues. CDR1 is LNHDA and CDR2 is SQIVND in the germline V gene (reference sequence). Written as DNA, the CDR3 is TGTGCCAGTAGGGGGGCGGACCTCTCTGGAAACACCATATATTTT. Translation: CASRGADLSGNTIYF.

The chain recombines TRBV12-5 with TRBJ1-1, with D maybe TRBD1 (6 bases). Trimming removed 6 bases at V and 7 bases at J, with 12 bases between. The germline V gene encodes CDR1 LGHNT and CDR2 FRNRAP. The CDR3 consists of 12 residues. CDR3 in DNA: TGTGCTAGTGGCAGGGGACGTGTTGAAGCTTTCTTT. This codes for CASGRGRVEAFF. The entire variable domain, with the rest obtained from reference TRBV12-5 and TRBJ1-1, is as follows: DARVTQTPRHKVTEMGQEVTMRCQPILGHNTVFWYRQTMMQGLELLAYFRNRAPLDDSGMPKDRFSAEMPDATLATLKIQPSEPRDSAVYFCASGRGRVEAFFGQGTRLTVV.

This rearrangement joins TRBV7-9 to TRBJ2-3, with 8 bases matching TRBD1. From germline, CDR1 is SEHNR and CDR2 FQNEAQ (reference sequence). This CDR3 spans 15 amino acids. V shed 5 bases and J 4 bases; nucleotides not matched to a gene: 8. The chain's CDR3 is CASSPRTGPADTQYF. The CDR3 nucleotides are TGTGCCAGCAGCCCCAGGACAGGGCCTGCAGATACGCAGTATTTT.

The chain couples TRBV6-2 or TRBV6-3 to TRBJ2-7; D not resolved. The germline V gene encodes CDR1 MNHEY and CDR2 SVGEGT. V shed 2 bases and J shed 0 bases, with 8 bases lying between them. The CDR3 totals 14 residues. This CDR3 reads CASSYRGGSYEQYF. CDR3 nucleotides: TGTGCCAGCAGTTACCGTGGCGGCTCCTACGAGCAGTACTTC.

The chain employs TRBV7-2 and TRBJ2-6, with unresolved D. The germline V gene encodes CDR1 SGHTA and CDR2 FQGNSA. Trimming cost V 5 bases and J 0 bases, with 11 bases left between them. This CDR3 spans 16 amino acids. The CDR3 is CASSPQVASGANVLTF. CDR3 DNA: TGTGCCAGCAGCCCTCAGGTGGCCTCTGGGGCCAACGTCCTGACTTTC. The entire variable domain, with the rest obtained from reference TRBV7-2 and TRBJ2-6, is as follows: GAGVSQSPSNKVTEKGKDVELRCDPISGHTALYWYRQSLGQGLEFLIYFQGNSAPDKSGLPSDRFSAERTGGSVSTLTIQRTQQEDSAVYLCASSPQVASGANVLTFGAGSRLTVL.

This rearrangement joins TRBV11-2 to TRBJ2-2; tentative D call: TRBD1 (6 bases). Trimming removed 5 bases at V and 1 base at J, with 14 bases between. The CDR3 sequence is 16 residues long. Per germline, CDR1 SGHAT and CDR2 FQNNGV. This CDR3 is CASSRSGTMNTGELFF. The CDR3 bases are TGTGCCAGCAGCCGCTCCGGGACAATGAACACCGGGGAGCTGTTTTTT.

The chain uses TRBV7-3 and TRBJ2-2, with TRBD2 matching 10 bases. Germline V lookup: CDR1 SGHTA, CDR2 FQGTGA. With V trimmed by 0 bases and J by 7 bases, 8 bases remained unmatched. The CDR3 contains 17 residues. The CDR3: CASSLTGTSDGGGELFF. DNA of the CDR3: TGTGCCAGCAGCTTAACGGGGACTAGCGACGGGGGCGGGGAGCTGTTTTTT.

This chain joins TRBV7-2 and TRBJ2-3, with TRBD2 matching 8 bases. V gave up 2 bases and J gave up 5 bases; unmatched junction bases: 6. The CDR3 has 15 residues. Per germline, CDR1 SGHTA and CDR2 FQGNSA. CDR3 residues: CASSLRGLVGDTQYF. The CDR3, as DNA: TGTGCCAGCAGCTTAAGGGGACTAGTGGGAGATACGCAGTATTTT.

The chain combines TRBV6-6 with TRBJ2-7, with a possible D match to TRBD2 (6 bases). Between the trimmed V and J ends, which lost 2 bases and 5 bases, there was a span of 13 bases. This CDR3 has 14 amino acids. The V gene's germline CDR1 is MNHNY and CDR2 SVGAGI (reference sequence). CDR3 loop: CASSYGGRSNEQYF. CDR3 coding DNA: TGTGCCAGCAGTTACGGGGGGAGGTCCAACGAGCAGTACTTC.

The genes are TRBV18 and TRBJ1-1; no clear D. CDR3 size: 16 residues. Trimming removed 3 bases from V and 0 bases from J, with 14 bases in between. The germline CDR1 and CDR2 sequences are KGHSH and LQKENI. This CDR3 is CASSPQEGRLNTEAFF. CDR3 coding DNA: TGTGCCAGCTCACCGCAAGAGGGCCGTCTGAACACTGAAGCTTTCTTT.

The chain carries TRBV9 and TRBJ1-2; TRBD1 aligns across 9 bases. The V gene's germline CDR1 is SGDLS and CDR2 YYNGEE. This CDR3 is 15 amino acids long. Germline trimming cut 1 base from V and 4 bases from J; bases unmatched to any gene: 5. CDR3 sequence (DNA): TGTGCCAGCAGCGTAAAAACAGGGGGCGGCTATGGCTACACCTTC. Its translation: CASSVKTGGGYGYTF. The variable domain in full, completed from reference TRBV9 and TRBJ1-2, reads DSGVTQTPKHLITATGQRVTLRCSPRSGDLSVYWYQQSLDQGLQFLIQYYNGEERAKGNILERFSAQQFPDLHSELNLSSLELGDSALYFCASSVKTGGGYGYTFGSGTRLTVV.

The chain carries TRBV7-8 and TRBJ2-2, with TRBD1 matching over 9 bases. The length of the CDR3 is 15 residues. Trimming took 5 bases from V and 5 from J; bases not matched to a gene: 6. Germline CDR1 reads SGHVS; CDR2 reads FQNEAQ. CDR3 sequence: CASSRTGVLTGELFF. The DNA of the CDR3 is TGTGCCAGCAGCCGGACAGGGGTTCTGACCGGGGAGCTGTTTTTT.

The chain is built from TRBV19 and TRBJ2-6; D gene unclear. Between the trimmed V and J ends, which lost 3 bases and 0 bases, there was a span of 3 bases. The CDR3 is made up of 14 amino acids. Germline values: CDR1 LNHDA, CDR2 SQIVND (reference sequence). The CDR3 sequence is CASSISSGANVLTF. The CDR3, as DNA: TGTGCCAGTAGTATTAGCTCTGGGGCCAACGTCCTGACTTTC.

The chain carries TRBV2 and TRBJ2-7; TRBD1 matches 8 bases. The germline V gene has CDR1 SNHLY and CDR2 FYNNEI. V lost 8 bases, J lost 4 bases, and 10 bases stayed unmatched. There are 14 residues in the CDR3. CDR3 sequence: CASGVRTGSYEQYF. CDR3 nucleotides: TGTGCCAGCGGAGTCCGGACAGGGAGTTACGAGCAGTACTTC.

This sequence joins TRBV7-8 and TRBJ2-1, with D possibly TRBD2 on 6 matching bases. CDR1 SGHVS and CDR2 FQNEAQ come from the germline V gene. V was trimmed by 1 base and J by 15 bases, leaving 16 bases between them. The CDR3 has 13 residues. The CDR3 spells CASSLVARDSPFF. The CDR3 DNA sequence: TGTGCCAGCAGCTTAGTAGCGCGGGACTCCCCGTTCTTC.

Only one count was recorded for this clone. This sequence joins TRBV12-3 or TRBV12-4 and TRBJ1-2; D is perhaps TRBD1 (5 bases). The V end lost 7 bases, the J end lost 2 bases, and 11 bases lay between the germline ends. This CDR3 is 13 amino acids long. The CDR3 DNA sequence: TGTGCCAGCATTCAGGACACCAACTATGGCTACACCTTC. It is translated as CASIQDTNYGYTF.

In this sample, this clone turned up a few times. The identical CDR3 is also encoded by other nucleotide sequences in the sample. This chain uses TRBV10-3 with TRBJ1-5; D is possibly TRBD1 (5 bases). Trimming pared 3 bases from V and 7 bases from J, leaving 10 bases between. The germline V gene has CDR1 ENHRY and CDR2 SYGVKD. This CDR3 comprises 13 residues. CDR3 in amino acids: CAISEAGNQPQHF. The CDR3 DNA follows: TGTGCCATCAGTGAAGCAGGGAACCAGCCCCAGCATTTT.

This sequence joins TRBV4-2 and TRBJ1-3; 10 positions match TRBD1. The CDR3 has 16 amino acids. Trimming took 5 bases from V and 8 from J; bases not matched to a gene: 12. Per the germline V gene, CDR1 is LGHNA and CDR2 is YNFKEQ. Here the CDR3 DNA reads TGTGCCAGCAGCTTAAGAGGGACAGGGGAGGGATACACCATATATTTT. This translates into CASSLRGTGEGYTIYF.

The V call is TRBV5-1, the J call TRBJ1-4; perhaps TRBD1 as D (5 bases). This CDR3 comprises 15 residues. Germline V CDR1 and CDR2: SGHRS, YFSETQ. V was clipped by 4 bases and J by 4 bases, with 14 bases between them. CDR3 coding DNA: TGCGCCAGCAGCCGGGGGTCGGAGCTTAATGAAAAACTGTTTTTT. Translation: CASSRGSELNEKLFF.

This chain joins TRBV18 and TRBJ2-1, with TRBD2 matching 13 bases. Germline V gene sequence: CDR1 KGHSH, CDR2 LQKENI. V trimming: 2 bases; J trimming: 8 bases; junction bases outside the gene matches: 6. The CDR3 runs to 16 residues. The CDR3 coding sequence is TGTGCCAGCTCACCAGCTACTAGCGGGGGGGGCTATGAGCAGTTCTTC. Amino acid sequence: CASSPATSGGGYEQFF.

This clone appeared a single time. The chain has TRBV9 and TRBJ2-3, with 12 bases aligning to TRBD2. J gave up 3 bases and V 4 bases, and 3 bases lay outside the gene matches. CDR3 length: 15 amino acids. Germline loops: CDR1 SGDLS, CDR2 YYNGEE. CDR3 bases: TGTGCCAGCAGCAACGGACTAGCGGGGACAGATACGCAGTATTTT. Its protein product is CASSNGLAGTDTQYF.

This clone appeared a few times. The chain couples TRBV3-1 (or the pseudogene TRBV3-2) to TRBJ2-1; 12 bases align to TRBD2. CDR1 and CDR2 (germline): LGHDT, YNNKEL (reference sequence). Germline trimming cut 1 base from V and 5 bases from J; bases unmatched to any gene: 0. The CDR3 contains 15 residues. CDR3 protein: CASSQGLAGDNEQFF. Written as DNA, the CDR3 is TGTGCCAGCAGCCAAGGACTAGCGGGGGACAATGAGCAGTTCTTC.

V gene TRBV19 combines with J gene TRBJ1-3, with a weak D call TRBD1 (6 bases). V was cut by 7 bases and J by 3 bases, with 19 bases left in between. This CDR3 has 16 amino acids. Per germline, CDR1 LNHDA and CDR2 SQIVND (reference sequence). The CDR3 DNA is TGTGCCAGTACCTCGGGACACTCTGCGGTTGGAAACACCATATATTTT. This gives the protein CASTSGHSAVGNTIYF.

The chain links TRBV4-3 to TRBJ2-5, with a tentative D call TRBD1 (5 bases). V gave up 0 bases and J gave up 3 bases, with 11 bases separating them. In germline, CDR1 is LGHNA, CDR2 YSLEER. There are 15 residues in the CDR3. Here the CDR3 DNA reads TGCGCCAGCAGCCAAGATTTCTCAGGGAAAGAGACCCAGTACTTC. Amino acid sequence: CASSQDFSGKETQYF.

The chain links TRBV28 to TRBJ2-2; no clear D. Germline CDR1 MDHEN, CDR2 SYDVKM. The ends were cut back, 6 bases at V and 4 bases at J, with 6 bases in the middle. This CDR3 spans 12 amino acids. The chain's CDR3 is CASSSLTGELFF. CDR3 DNA: TGTGCCAGCAGCTCACTCACCGGGGAGCTGTTTTTT.